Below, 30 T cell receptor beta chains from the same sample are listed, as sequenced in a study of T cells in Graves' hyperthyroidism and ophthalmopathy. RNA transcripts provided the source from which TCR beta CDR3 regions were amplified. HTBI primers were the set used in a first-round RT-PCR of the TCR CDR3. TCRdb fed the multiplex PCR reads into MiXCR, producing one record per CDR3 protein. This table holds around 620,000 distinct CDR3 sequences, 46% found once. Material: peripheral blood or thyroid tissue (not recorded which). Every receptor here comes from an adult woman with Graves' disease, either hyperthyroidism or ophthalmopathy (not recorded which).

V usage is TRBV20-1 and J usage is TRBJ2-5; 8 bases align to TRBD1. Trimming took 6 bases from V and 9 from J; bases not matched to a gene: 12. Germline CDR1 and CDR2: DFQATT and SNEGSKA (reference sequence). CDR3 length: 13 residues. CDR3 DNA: TGCAGTGCGATGGACAGGGTGAATCAGCCCCAGTACTTC. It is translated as CSAMDRVNQPQYF.

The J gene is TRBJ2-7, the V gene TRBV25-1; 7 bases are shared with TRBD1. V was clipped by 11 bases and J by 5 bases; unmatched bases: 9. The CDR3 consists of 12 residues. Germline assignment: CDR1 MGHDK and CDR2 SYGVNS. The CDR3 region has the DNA TGTGCCGTAGCGACAGGGTCCCACGAGCAGTACTTC. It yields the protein CAVATGSHEQYF.

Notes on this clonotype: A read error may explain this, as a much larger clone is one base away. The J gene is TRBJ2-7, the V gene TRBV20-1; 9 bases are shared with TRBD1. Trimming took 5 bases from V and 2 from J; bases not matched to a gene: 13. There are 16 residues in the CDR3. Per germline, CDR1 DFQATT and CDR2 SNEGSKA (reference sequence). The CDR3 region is CSAFGQGRIGPYEQYF. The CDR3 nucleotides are TGCAGTGCTTTCGGACAGGGGCGAATCGGCCCCTACGAGCAGTACTTC.

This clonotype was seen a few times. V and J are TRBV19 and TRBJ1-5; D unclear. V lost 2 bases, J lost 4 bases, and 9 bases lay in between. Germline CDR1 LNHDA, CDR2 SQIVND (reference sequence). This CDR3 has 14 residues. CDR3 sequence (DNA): TGTGCCAGTAGTATACGGCAGAGAAATCAGCCCCAGCATTTT. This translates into CASSIRQRNQPQHF.

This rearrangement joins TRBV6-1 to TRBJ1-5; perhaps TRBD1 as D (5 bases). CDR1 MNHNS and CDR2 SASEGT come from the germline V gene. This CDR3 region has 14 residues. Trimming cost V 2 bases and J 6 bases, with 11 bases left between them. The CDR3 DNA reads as TGTGCCAGCAGTGAATGGGGGGGGATTCAGCCCCAGCATTTT. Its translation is CASSEWGGIQPQHF.

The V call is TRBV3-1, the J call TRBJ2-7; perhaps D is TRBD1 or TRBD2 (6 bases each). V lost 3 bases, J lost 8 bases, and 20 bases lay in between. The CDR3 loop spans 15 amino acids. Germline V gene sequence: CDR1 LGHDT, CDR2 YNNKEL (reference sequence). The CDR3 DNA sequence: TGTGCCAGCAGCCACGGGGGCGGACCTCAGCCCCAGCAGTACTTC. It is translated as CASSHGGGPQPQQYF.

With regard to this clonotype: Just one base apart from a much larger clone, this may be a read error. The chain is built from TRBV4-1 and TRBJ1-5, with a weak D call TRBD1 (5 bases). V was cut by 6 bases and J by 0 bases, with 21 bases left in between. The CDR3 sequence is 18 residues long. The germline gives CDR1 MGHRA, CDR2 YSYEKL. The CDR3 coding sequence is TGCGCCAGCAGACAAAGCGGGGGGTCCCCACATAGCAATCAGCCCCAGCATTTT. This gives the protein CASRQSGGSPHSNQPQHF.

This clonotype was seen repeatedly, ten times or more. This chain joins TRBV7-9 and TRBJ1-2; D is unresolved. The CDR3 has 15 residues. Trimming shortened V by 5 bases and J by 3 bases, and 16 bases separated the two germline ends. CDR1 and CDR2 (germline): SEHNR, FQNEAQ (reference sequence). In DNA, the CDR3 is TGTGCCAGCAGCCCAACAGCGGGGAGGGACTATGGCTACACCTTC. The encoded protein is CASSPTAGRDYGYTF.

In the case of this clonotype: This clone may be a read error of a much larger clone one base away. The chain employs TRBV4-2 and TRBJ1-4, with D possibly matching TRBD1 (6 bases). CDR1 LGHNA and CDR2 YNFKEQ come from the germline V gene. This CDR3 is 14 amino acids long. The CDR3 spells CASSEQGPYEKLLF. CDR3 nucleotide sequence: TGTGCCAGCAGCGAACAGGGCCCCTATGAAAAACTGCTTTTT.

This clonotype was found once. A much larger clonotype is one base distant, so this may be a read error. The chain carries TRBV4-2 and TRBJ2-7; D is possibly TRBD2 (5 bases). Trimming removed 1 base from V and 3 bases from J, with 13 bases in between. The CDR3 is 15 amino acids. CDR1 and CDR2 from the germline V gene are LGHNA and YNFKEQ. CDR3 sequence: CASSQVEDSDYEQYF. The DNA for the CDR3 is TGTGCCAGCAGCCAAGTGGAGGATTCTGACTACGAGCAGTACTTC.

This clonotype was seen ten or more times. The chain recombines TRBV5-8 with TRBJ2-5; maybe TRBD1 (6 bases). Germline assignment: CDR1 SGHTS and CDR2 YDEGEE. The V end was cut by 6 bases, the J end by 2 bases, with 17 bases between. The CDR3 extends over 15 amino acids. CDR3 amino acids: CASTSEGVGQETQYF. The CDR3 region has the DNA TGTGCCAGCACCTCCGAGGGGGTTGGTCAAGAGACCCAGTACTTC. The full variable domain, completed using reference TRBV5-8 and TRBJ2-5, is EAGVTQSPTHLIKTRGQQATLRCSPISGHTSVYWYQQALGLGLQFLLWYDEGEERNRGNFPPRFSGRQFPNYSSELNVNALELEDSALYLCASTSEGVGQETQYFGPGTRLLVL.

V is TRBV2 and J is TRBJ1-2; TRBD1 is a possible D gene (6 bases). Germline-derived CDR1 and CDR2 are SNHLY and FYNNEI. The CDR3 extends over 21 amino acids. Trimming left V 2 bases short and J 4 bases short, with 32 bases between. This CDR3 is CASSEQGSNQPQITGIYGYTF. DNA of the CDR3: TGTGCCAGCAGTGAACAGGGGAGCAATCAGCCCCAGATTACAGGAATCTATGGCTACACCTTC.

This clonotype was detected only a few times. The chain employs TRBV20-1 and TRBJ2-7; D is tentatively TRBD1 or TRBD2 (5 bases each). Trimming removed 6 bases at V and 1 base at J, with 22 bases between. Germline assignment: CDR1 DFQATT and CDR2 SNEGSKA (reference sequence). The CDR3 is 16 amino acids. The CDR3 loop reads CSASSGSRDGSYEQYF. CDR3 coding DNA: TGCAGTGCCAGCAGCGGATCCCGGGACGGGTCCTACGAGCAGTACTTC.

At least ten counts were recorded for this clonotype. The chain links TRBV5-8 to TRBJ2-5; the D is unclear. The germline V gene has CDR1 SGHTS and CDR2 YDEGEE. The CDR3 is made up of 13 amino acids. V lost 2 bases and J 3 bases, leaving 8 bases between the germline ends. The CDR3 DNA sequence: TGTGCCAGCAGCTTCGGTAGCAAAGAGACCCAGTACTTC. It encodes CASSFGSKETQYF.

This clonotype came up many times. DNA for the CDR3: TGTGCCAGCGGACAGGAGCTTAATCAGCCCCAGCATTTT. Translated, it gives CASGQELNQPQHF. The chain uses TRBV11-2 and TRBJ1-5; 7 bases are shared with TRBD1. Germline CDR1 reads SGHAT; CDR2 reads FQNNGV. This CDR3 contains 13 residues. The V segment lost 8 bases and the J segment 4 bases; nucleotides outside the gene matches: 5.

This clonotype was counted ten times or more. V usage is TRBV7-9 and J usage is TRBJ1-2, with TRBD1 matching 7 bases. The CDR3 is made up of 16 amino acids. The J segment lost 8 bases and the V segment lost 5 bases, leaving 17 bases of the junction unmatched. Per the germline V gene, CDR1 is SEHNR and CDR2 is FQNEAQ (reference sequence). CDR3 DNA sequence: TGTGCCAGCAGCCATCGCATCGGCAAGGGGGCGGTGGGCTACACCTTC. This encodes CASSHRIGKGAVGYTF.

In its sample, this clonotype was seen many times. The CDR3 reads CASSTTTTAETFYEQYF. CDR3 DNA: TGTGCCAGTAGTACGACGACTACAGCGGAGACCTTCTACGAGCAGTACTTC. The chain joins TRBV19 to TRBJ2-7; D might be TRBD2 (5 bases). Trimming shortened V by 4 bases and J by 3 bases, and 22 bases separated the two germline ends. The CDR3 runs to 17 residues. Germline-derived CDR1 and CDR2 are LNHDA and SQIVND (reference sequence).

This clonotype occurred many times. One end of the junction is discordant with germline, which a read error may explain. The CDR3 coding sequence is TGCAGTGCTAGCCGGGGGACTGAAACTTTCTTT. Translating gives CSASRGTETFF. The V call is TRBV20-1, the J call TRBJ1-1; maybe TRBD1 (5 bases). The CDR3 sequence is 11 residues long. Germline-derived CDR1 and CDR2 are DFQATT and SNEGSKA (reference sequence).

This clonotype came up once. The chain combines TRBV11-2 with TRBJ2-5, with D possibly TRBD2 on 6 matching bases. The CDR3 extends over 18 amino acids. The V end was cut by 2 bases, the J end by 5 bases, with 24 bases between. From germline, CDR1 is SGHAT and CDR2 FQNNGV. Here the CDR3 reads CASSLKGSLVRDGETQYF. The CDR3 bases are TGTGCCAGCAGCTTAAAAGGGTCGCTAGTGCGGGATGGCGAGACCCAGTACTTC.

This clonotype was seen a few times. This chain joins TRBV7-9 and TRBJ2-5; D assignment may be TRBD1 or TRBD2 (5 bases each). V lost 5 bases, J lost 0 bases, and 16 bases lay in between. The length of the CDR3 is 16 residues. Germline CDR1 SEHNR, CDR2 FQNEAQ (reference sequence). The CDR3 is CASSDPGRGDQETQYF. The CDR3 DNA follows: TGTGCCAGCAGCGATCCGGGACGGGGAGACCAAGAGACCCAGTACTTC.

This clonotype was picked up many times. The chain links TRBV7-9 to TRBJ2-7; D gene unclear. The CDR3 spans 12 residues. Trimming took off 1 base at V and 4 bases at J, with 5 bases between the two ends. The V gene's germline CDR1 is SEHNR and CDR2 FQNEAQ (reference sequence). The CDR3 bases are TGTGCCAGCAGCTTAGAGAATTACGAGCAGTACTTC. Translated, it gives CASSLENYEQYF.

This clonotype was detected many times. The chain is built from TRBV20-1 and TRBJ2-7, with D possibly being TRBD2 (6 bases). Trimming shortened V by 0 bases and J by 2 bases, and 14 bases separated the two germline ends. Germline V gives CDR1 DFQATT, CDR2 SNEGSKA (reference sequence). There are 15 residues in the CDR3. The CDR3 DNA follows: TGCAGTGCTAGAGATTGGCGGGGAAAAACCTACGAGCAGTACTTC. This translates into CSARDWRGKTYEQYF.

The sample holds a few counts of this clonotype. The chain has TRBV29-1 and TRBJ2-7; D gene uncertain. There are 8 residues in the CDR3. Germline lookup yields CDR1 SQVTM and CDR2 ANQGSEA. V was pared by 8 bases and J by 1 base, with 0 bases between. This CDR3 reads CSSYEQYF. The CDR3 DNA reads TGCAGCTCCTACGAGCAGTACTTC.

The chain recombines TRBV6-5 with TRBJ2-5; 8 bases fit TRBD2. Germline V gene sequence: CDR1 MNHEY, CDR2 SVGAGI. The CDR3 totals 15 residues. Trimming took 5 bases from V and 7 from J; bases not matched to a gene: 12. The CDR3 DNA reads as TGTGCCAGCAGTGAGGTAGCGGGACCTCTTTCGACCCAGTACTTC. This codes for CASSEVAGPLSTQYF.

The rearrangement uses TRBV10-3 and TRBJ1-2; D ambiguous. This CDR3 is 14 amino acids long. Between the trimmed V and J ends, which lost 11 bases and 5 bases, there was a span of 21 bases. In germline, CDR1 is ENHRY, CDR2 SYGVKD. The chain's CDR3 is CAVKTGEDGYGYTF. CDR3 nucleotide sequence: TGTGCCGTAAAAACGGGAGAGGATGGGTATGGCTACACCTTC.

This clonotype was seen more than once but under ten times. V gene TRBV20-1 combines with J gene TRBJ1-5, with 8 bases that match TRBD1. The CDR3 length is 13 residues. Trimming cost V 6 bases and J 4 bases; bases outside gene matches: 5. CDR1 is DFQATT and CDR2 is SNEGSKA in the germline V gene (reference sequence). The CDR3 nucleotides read TGCAGTGCAACCCGGGACAGGAATCAGCCCCAGCATTTT. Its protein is CSATRDRNQPQHF.

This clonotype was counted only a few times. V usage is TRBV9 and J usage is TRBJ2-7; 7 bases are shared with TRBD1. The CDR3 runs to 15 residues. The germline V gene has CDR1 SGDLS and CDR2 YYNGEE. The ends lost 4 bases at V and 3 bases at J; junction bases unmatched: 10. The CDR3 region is CASSWGTGAGYEQYF. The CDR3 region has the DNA TGTGCCAGCAGCTGGGGAACAGGGGCAGGCTACGAGCAGTACTTC.

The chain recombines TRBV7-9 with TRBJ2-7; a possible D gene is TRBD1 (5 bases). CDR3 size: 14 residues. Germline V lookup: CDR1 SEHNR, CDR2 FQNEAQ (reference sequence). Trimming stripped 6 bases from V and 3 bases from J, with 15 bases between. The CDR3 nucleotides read TGTGCCAGCAGTCCTGACAGCATTTTCTACGAGCAGTACTTC. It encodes CASSPDSIFYEQYF.

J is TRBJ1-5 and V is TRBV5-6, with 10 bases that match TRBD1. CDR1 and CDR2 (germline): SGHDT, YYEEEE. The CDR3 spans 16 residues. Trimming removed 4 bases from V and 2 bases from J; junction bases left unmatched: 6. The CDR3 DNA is TGTGCCAGCAGCCTACCCGGGACAGGGGGCAATCAGCCCCAGCATTTT. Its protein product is CASSLPGTGGNQPQHF.

CDR3 bases: TGTGCCATCAGTGGGTCCGAGAACTTTAACACTGAAGCTTTCTTT. It yields the protein CAISGSENFNTEAFF. J is TRBJ1-1 and V is TRBV10-3; no clear D gene. Trimming removed 4 bases from V and 2 bases from J, with 14 bases in between. The CDR3 is 15 residues long. The germline CDR1 and CDR2 sequences are ENHRY and SYGVKD.